A single T cell receptor (beta chain) is shown here with its context. What it recognizes is unknown. This sample is drawn from a study of shared clonotypes between healthy human individuals. Across the study: Each donor's CD4 naive and CD4 memory cells filled three plates apiece, CD8 naive two, and CD8 memory one.

The CDR3 covers 12 residues. Germline CDR1 and CDR2: SGHTA and FQGNSA. The V and J ends lost 5 bases and 5 bases respectively, with 10 bases between them. Whole-study results and caveats: At large depth, rarefaction still showed sorted-subset sequencing to be incomplete.

Method: immunoSEQ multiplex PCR; TCRdb's copy keeps in-frame clones and lacks some. This sample has more than 1.2 million clones; about 98.5% occur once, and the top ten carry 0.36%. What was sequenced was naive CD4+ T cells sorted from blood. This sample's subset: CD45RA+ positively selected. The TCR was taken from a man aged 25-40 years in good health. The chain couples TRBV7-2 to TRBJ2-7; D gene unclear. In DNA, the CDR3 is TGTGCCAGCAGCCCCCCGTCGAACGAGCAGTACTTC. Translation gives CASSPPSNEQYF.